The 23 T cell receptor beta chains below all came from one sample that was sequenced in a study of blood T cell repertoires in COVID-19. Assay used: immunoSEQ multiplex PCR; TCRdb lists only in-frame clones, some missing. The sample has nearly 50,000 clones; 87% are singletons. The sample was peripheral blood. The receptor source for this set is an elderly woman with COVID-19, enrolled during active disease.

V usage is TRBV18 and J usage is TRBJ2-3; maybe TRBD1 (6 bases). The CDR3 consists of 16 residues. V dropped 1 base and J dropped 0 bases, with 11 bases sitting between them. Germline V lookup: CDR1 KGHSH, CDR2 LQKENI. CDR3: CASSPLDSTSTDTQYF. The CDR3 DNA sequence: TGTGCCAGCTCACCACTGGACAGTACTAGCACAGATACGCAGTATTTT.

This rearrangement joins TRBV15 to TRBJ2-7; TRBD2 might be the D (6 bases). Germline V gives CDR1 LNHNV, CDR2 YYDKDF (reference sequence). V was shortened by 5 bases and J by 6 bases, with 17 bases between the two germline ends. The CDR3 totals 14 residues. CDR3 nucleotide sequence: TGTGCCACCAGCCGCTCGTTGCCGGGGGTCGAGCAGTACTTC. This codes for CATSRSLPGVEQYF.

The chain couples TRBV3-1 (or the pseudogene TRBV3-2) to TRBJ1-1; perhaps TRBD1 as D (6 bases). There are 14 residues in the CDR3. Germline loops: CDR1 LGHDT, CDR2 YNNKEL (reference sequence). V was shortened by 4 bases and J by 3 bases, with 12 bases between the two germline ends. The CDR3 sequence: CASSRGPRDTEAFF. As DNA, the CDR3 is TGTGCCAGCAGCCGGGGGCCCCGGGACACTGAAGCTTTCTTT.

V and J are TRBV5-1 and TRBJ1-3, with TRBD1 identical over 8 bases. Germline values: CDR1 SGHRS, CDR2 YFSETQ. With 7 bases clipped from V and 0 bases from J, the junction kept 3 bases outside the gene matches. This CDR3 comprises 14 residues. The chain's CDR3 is CASGQGISGNTIYF. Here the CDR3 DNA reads TGCGCCAGCGGACAGGGAATCTCTGGAAACACCATATATTTT.

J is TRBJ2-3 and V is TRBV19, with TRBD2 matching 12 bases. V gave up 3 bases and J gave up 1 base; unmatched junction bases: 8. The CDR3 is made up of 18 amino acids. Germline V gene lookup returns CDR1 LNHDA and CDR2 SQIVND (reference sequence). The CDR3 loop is CASSIRLAGGPGTDTQYF. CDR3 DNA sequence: TGTGCCAGTAGTATCCGGCTAGCGGGGGGGCCTGGCACAGATACGCAGTATTTT. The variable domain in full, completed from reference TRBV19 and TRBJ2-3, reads DGGITQSPKYLFRKEGQNVTLSCEQNLNHDAMYWYRQDPGQGLRLIYYSQIVNDFQKGDIAEGYSVSREKKESFPLTVTSAQKNPTAFYLCASSIRLAGGPGTDTQYFGPGTRLTVL.

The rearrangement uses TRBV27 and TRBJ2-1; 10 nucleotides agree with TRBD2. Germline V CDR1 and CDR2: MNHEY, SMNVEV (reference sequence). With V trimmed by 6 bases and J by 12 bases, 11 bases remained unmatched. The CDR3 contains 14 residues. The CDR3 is CASSTSEASGRQFF. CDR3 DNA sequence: TGTGCCAGCAGCACCTCAGAGGCTAGCGGGAGGCAGTTCTTC.

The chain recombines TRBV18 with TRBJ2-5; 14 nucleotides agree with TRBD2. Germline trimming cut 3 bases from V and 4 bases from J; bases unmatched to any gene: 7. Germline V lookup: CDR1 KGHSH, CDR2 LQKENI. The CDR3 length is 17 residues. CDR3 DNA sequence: TGTGCCAGCTCACCGCTAGCGGGACTAGCGGGAGTAGAGACCCAGTACTTC. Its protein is CASSPLAGLAGVETQYF.

The CDR3 is CASRPAGRAPYEQYF. For the CDR3, the DNA is TGTGCCAGCAGGCCGGCGGGGAGGGCCCCCTACGAGCAGTACTTC. This rearrangement joins TRBV28 to TRBJ2-7; 7 bases line up with TRBD2. Germline loops: CDR1 MDHEN, CDR2 SYDVKM. J was trimmed by 2 bases and V by 6 bases; bases with no gene match: 10. The CDR3 spans 15 residues.

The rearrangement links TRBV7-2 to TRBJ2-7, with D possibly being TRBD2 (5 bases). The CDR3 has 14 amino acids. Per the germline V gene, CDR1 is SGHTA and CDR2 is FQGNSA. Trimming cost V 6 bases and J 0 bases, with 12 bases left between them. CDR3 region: CASSPGGSSYEQYF. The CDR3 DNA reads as TGTGCCAGCAGTCCTGGAGGCAGCTCCTACGAGCAGTACTTC.

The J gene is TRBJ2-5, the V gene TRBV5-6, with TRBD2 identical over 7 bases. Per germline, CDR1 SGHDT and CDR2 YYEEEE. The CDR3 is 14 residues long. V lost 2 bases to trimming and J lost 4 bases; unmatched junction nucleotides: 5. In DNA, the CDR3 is TGTGCCAGCAGCTTCAGACTAGCCGTAGAGACCCAGTACTTC. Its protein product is CASSFRLAVETQYF.

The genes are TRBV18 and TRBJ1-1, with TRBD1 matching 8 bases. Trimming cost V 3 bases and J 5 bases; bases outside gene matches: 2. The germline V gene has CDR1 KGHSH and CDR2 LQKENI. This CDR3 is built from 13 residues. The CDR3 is CASSPTGVTEAFF. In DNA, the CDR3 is TGTGCCAGCTCACCGACAGGGGTAACTGAAGCTTTCTTT. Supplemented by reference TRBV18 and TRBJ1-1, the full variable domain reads NAGVMQNPRHLVRRRGQEARLRCSPMKGHSHVYWYRQLPEEGLKFMVYLQKENIIDESGMPKERFSAEFPKEGPSILRIQQVVRGDSAAYFCASSPTGVTEAFFGQGTRLTVV.

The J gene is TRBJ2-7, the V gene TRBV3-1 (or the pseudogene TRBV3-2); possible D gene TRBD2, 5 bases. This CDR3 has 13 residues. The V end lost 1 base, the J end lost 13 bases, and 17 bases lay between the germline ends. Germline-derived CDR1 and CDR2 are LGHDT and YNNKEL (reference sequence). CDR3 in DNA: TGTGCCAGCAGCCAAGTGGAACGGGGAGCAAGTTACTTC. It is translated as CASSQVERGASYF.

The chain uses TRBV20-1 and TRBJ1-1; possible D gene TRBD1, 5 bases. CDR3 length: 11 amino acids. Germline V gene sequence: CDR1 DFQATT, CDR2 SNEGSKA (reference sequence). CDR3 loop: CRVLGGTEAFF. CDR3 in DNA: TGCAGGGTCCTGGGGGGCACTGAAGCTTTCTTT.

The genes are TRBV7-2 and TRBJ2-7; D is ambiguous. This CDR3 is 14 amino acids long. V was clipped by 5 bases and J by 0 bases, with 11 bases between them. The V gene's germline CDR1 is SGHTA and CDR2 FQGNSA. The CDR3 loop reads CASSKMPSSYEQYF. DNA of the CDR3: TGTGCCAGCAGCAAGATGCCGAGCTCCTACGAGCAGTACTTC.

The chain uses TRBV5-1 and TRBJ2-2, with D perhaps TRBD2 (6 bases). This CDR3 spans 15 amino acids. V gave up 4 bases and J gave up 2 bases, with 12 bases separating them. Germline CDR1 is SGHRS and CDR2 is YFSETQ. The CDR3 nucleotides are TGCGCCAGCAGCCTATGGACTACCAACACCGGGGAGCTGTTTTTT. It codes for CASSLWTTNTGELFF.

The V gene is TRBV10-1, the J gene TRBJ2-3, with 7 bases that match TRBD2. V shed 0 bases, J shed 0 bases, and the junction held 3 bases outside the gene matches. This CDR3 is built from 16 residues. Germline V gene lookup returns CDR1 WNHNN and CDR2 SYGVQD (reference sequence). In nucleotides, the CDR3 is TGCGCCAGCAGTGAGTCAGCTAGCGGCAGCACAGATACGCAGTATTTT. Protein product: CASSESASGSTDTQYF.

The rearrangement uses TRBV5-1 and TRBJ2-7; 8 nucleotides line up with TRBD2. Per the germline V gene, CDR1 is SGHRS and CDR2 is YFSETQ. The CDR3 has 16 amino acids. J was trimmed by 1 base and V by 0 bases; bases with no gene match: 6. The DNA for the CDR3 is TGCGCCAGCAGCTTGGAGGCTAGCGGGTTTTCCTACGAGCAGTACTTC. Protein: CASSLEASGFSYEQYF.

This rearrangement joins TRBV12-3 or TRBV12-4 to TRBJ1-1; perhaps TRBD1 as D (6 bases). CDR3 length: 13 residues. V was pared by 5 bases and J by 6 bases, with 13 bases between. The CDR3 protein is CASSADRRSEAFF. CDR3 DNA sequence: TGTGCCAGCAGTGCCGACAGGAGGTCTGAAGCTTTCTTT.

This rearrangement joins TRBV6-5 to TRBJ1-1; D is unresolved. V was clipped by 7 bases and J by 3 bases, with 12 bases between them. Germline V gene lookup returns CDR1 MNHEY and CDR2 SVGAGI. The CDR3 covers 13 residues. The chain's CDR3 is CASKRREDTEAFF. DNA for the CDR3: TGTGCCAGCAAAAGACGGGAGGACACTGAAGCTTTCTTT.

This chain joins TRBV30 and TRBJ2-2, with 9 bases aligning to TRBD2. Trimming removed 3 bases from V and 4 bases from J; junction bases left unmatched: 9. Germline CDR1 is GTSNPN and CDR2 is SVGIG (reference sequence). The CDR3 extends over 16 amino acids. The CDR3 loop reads CAWRLAGRRGTGELFF. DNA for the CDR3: TGTGCCTGGAGGCTAGCGGGGAGGCGAGGCACCGGGGAGCTGTTTTTT.

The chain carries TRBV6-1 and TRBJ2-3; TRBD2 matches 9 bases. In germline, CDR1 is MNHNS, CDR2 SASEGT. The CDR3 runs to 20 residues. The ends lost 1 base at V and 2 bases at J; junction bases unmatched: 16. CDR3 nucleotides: TGTGCCAGCAGTGAAGAGCCCTTCCCCTCTAGCGGGGCGCTCACAGATACGCAGTATTTT. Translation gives CASSEEPFPSSGALTDTQYF.

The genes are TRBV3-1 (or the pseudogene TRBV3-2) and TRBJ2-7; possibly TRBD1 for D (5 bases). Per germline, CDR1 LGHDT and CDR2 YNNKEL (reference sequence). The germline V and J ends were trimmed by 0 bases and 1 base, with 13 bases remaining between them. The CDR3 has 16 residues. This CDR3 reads CASSQEFSTASYEQYF. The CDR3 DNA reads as TGTGCCAGCAGCCAAGAATTCTCGACAGCTTCCTACGAGCAGTACTTC.

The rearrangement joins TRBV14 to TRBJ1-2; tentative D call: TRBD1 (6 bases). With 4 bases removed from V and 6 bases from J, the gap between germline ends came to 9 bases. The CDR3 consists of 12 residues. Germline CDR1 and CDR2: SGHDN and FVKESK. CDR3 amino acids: CASSRAGDGYTF. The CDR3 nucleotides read TGTGCCAGCAGCCGCGCAGGGGATGGCTACACCTTC.